This T cell receptor (beta chain) was recorded in a study of shared clonotypes between healthy human individuals. CDR1 is ENHRY and CDR2 is SYGVKD in the germline V gene. Trimming pared 3 bases from V and 6 bases from J, leaving 5 bases between. The CDR3 has 12 amino acids. The data were produced by immunoSEQ multiplex PCR, yet TCRdb's version contains in-frame clones alone and is incomplete. Seen here are about 2.4 million clones, over 85% observed once, and the top ten hold over 0.12%. The sequence derives from a man between 18 and 35 years old in good health. The J gene is TRBJ2-2, the V gene TRBV10-3; D unclear. The sequencing sample was made of naive CD4+ T cells sorted from blood. Subset here: CD45RA+ positively selected. The DNA of the CDR3 is TGTGCCATCAGTGAAGAACCCGGGGAGCTGTTTTTT. Amino acids: CAISEEPGELFF.